In its sample, the clone carrying this T cell receptor beta chain was seen once. The source of the sample is a study of blood T cell repertoires in COVID-19. Across the whole study: The cDNA or gDNA used as material had been derived from T cells, B-cell-depleted T cells, or PBMCs.

With 1 base clipped from V and 2 bases from J, the junction kept 2 bases outside the gene matches. Germline V gene data show CDR1 as LNHNV and CDR2 as YYDKDF (reference sequence). This CDR3 has 15 residues. Under the authors' procedure: Reference gene primers were amplified, and this amplification served to estimate nucleated cell counts. Sequenced by immunoSEQ multiplex PCR; TCRdb stores in-frame clones only, minus some. That table is the source of V, J and clone size, and D and trimming were worked out from the DNA. This sample yields about 91,000 clones, of which around nine tenths are seen a single time; 4% to 5.5% belongs to the top ten.

The V gene is TRBV15, the J gene TRBJ2-7, with 10 nucleotides matching TRBD1. The receptor was isolated from a man aged 65 to 85 with acute or convalescent COVID-19. Source material: peripheral blood. The CDR3 is CATSRAGTGAYEQYF. CDR3 nucleotide sequence: TGTGCCACCAGCAGAGCTGGGACAGGGGCCTACGAGCAGTACTTC.